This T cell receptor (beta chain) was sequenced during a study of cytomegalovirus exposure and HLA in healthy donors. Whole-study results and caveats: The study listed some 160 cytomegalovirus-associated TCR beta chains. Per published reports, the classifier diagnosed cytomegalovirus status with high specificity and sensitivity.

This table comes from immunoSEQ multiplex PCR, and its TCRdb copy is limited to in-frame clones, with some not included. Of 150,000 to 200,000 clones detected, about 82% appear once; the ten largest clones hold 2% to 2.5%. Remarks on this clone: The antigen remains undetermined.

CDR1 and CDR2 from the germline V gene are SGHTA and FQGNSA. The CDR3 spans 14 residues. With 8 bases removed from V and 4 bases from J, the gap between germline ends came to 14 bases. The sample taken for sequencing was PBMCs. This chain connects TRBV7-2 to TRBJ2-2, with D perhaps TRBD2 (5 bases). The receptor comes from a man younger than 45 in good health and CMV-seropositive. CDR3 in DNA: TGTGCCAGCTCCGGACTTTTGTCCACCGGGGAGCTGTTTTTT. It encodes CASSGLLSTGELFF.